These 21 T cell receptor beta chains were sequenced from one sample in a study of blood T cell repertoires in COVID-19. Profiling relied on immunoSEQ multiplex PCR, and the TCRdb table lists in-frame clones only, not all of them. This table holds over 300,000 clones, about 83% found once. The specimen was peripheral blood. The receptors shown here come from a woman aged 45-60 years with acute or convalescent COVID-19.

The V call is TRBV2, the J call TRBJ1-3; no definite D call. CDR1 is SNHLY and CDR2 is FYNNEI in the germline V gene. The CDR3 runs to 14 residues. The germline V and J ends were trimmed by 11 bases and 4 bases, with 18 bases remaining between them. In DNA form, the CDR3 reads TGTGCCGGGAGCTTGAGAAGAGGAGGAAACACCATATATTTT. Its translation: CAGSLRRGGNTIYF.

The chain combines TRBV19 with TRBJ2-5, with D tentatively TRBD2 (5 bases). V shed 7 bases and J shed 3 bases, with 12 bases lying between them. The V gene's germline CDR1 is LNHDA and CDR2 SQIVND (reference sequence). This CDR3 spans 13 amino acids. DNA for the CDR3: TGTGCCAGTATGAAGGAGAGGGAAGAGACCCAGTACTTC. Translation: CASMKEREETQYF.

This chain connects TRBV4-1 to TRBJ1-3; D ambiguous. Germline assignment: CDR1 MGHRA and CDR2 YSYEKL. The V end was cut by 0 bases, the J end by 0 bases, with 12 bases between. This CDR3 contains 17 residues. CDR3 in amino acids: CASSQEVADYSGNTIYF. The CDR3 bases are TGCGCCAGCAGCCAAGAAGTGGCTGATTACTCTGGAAACACCATATATTTT.

The chain links TRBV28 to TRBJ2-3, with TRBD1 matching 10 bases. Losses at the gene ends were 3 bases for V and 2 bases for J; bases not matched to a gene: 11. This CDR3 region has 18 residues. CDR1 is MDHEN and CDR2 is SYDVKM in the germline V gene. DNA of the CDR3: TGTGCCAGCAGTTTTCTTCCGGGACAGGGGACAAACACAGATACGCAGTATTTT. Protein sequence: CASSFLPGQGTNTDTQYF.

The genes are TRBV2 and TRBJ1-2; 9 nucleotides align to TRBD1. Trimming took 7 bases from V and 4 from J; bases not matched to a gene: 4. Germline V gene lookup returns CDR1 SNHLY and CDR2 FYNNEI. The CDR3 runs 13 residues. CDR3 bases: TGTGCCAGCAACATGGGACAGGGCTATGGCTACACCTTC. It yields the protein CASNMGQGYGYTF. The full variable domain, with the rest looked up from reference TRBV2 and TRBJ1-2, is EPEVTQTPSHQVTQMGQEVILRCVPISNHLYFYWYRQILGQKVEFLVSFYNNEISEKSEIFDDQFSVERPDGSNFTLKIRSTKLEDSAMYFCASNMGQGYGYTFGSGTRLTVV.

The chain couples TRBV5-1 to TRBJ2-1, with TRBD2 matching over 10 bases. The CDR3 is 14 residues long. V trimming: 3 bases; J trimming: 4 bases; junction bases outside the gene matches: 1. Per the germline V gene, CDR1 is SGHRS and CDR2 is YFSETQ. Written as DNA, the CDR3 is TGCGCCAGCAGCTCGGGACTAGCGTACAATGAGCAGTTCTTC. This codes for CASSSGLAYNEQFF.

The CDR3 loop reads CASSRTDGDEKLFF. Here the CDR3 DNA reads TGCGCCAGCAGCCGGACAGACGGGGATGAAAAACTGTTTTTT. This rearrangement joins TRBV5-1 to TRBJ1-4; the D gene is possibly TRBD1 (6 bases). CDR1 is SGHRS and CDR2 is YFSETQ in the germline V gene. This CDR3 is built from 14 residues. The germline V and J ends were trimmed by 4 bases and 6 bases, with 13 bases remaining between them.

V gene TRBV10-1 combines with J gene TRBJ2-2; 9 bases fit TRBD1. V shed 10 bases and J 4 bases; nucleotides not matched to a gene: 4. The CDR3 is made up of 13 amino acids. Germline-derived CDR1 and CDR2 are WNHNN and SYGVQD (reference sequence). CDR3 region: CATGQGFTGELFF. The DNA for the CDR3 is TGCGCCACGGGACAGGGTTTCACCGGGGAGCTGTTTTTT.

The chain carries TRBV2 and TRBJ2-1; 10 bases line up with TRBD1. V dropped 8 bases and J dropped 5; count of bases not matched to a gene: 6. The germline V gene has CDR1 SNHLY and CDR2 FYNNEI. The CDR3 length is 14 residues. For the CDR3, the DNA is TGTGCCAGCGGGCCTGGGACAGGGGACAATGAGCAGTTCTTC. Protein product: CASGPGTGDNEQFF.

V gene TRBV2 combines with J gene TRBJ2-2, with 8 positions matching TRBD1. Trimming cost V 0 bases and J 1 base; bases outside gene matches: 4. Germline assignment: CDR1 SNHLY and CDR2 FYNNEI. CDR3 length equals 17 residues. This chain's CDR3 is CASSEAAGGMNTGELFF. Here the CDR3 DNA reads TGTGCCAGCAGTGAAGCTGCAGGGGGCATGAACACCGGGGAGCTGTTTTTT.

The chain couples TRBV4-1 to TRBJ1-4, with 9 bases lining up with TRBD1. The CDR3 loop spans 17 amino acids. V dropped 6 bases and J dropped 1; count of bases not matched to a gene: 9. Germline-derived CDR1 and CDR2 are MGHRA and YSYEKL. The CDR3 here is CASSPWTGAGTNEKLFF. In nucleotides, the CDR3 is TGCGCCAGCAGTCCTTGGACAGGGGCCGGAACTAATGAAAAACTGTTTTTT.

V gene TRBV5-1 combines with J gene TRBJ2-3; TRBD1 aligns across 7 bases. Trimming at V came to 4 bases and at J to 1 base, leaving 9 bases not matched to a gene. The CDR3 is 16 residues long. CDR1 and CDR2 from the germline V gene are SGHRS and YFSETQ. The CDR3 nucleotides read TGCGCCAGCAGCATGGGACAGACCTCCGGCACAGATACGCAGTATTTT. Translation gives CASSMGQTSGTDTQYF.

The chain is built from TRBV28 and TRBJ1-1, with D unclear. There are 12 residues in the CDR3. CDR1 MDHEN and CDR2 SYDVKM come from the germline V gene. Between the trimmed V and J ends, which lost 6 bases and 4 bases, there was a span of 9 bases. The CDR3 here is CASSASGTEAFF. CDR3 in DNA: TGTGCCAGCAGCGCCTCAGGCACTGAAGCTTTCTTT.

This clone was picked up a small number of times. The V call is TRBV6-1, the J call TRBJ1-1; 9 bases are a match to TRBD1. CDR1 and CDR2 (germline): MNHNS, SASEGT. The CDR3 consists of 13 residues. V shed 3 bases and J 4 bases; nucleotides not matched to a gene: 0. CDR3 sequence reads: CASSEDRGTEAFF. In nucleotides, the CDR3 is TGTGCCAGCAGTGAGGACAGGGGCACTGAAGCTTTCTTT.

The chain is built from TRBV30 and TRBJ2-4, with D maybe TRBD1 (5 bases). The CDR3 spans 14 residues. Between the trimmed V and J ends, which lost 2 bases and 1 base, there was a span of 9 bases. Germline CDR1 and CDR2: GTSNPN and SVGIG (reference sequence). The CDR3 DNA reads as TGTGCCTGGAGTTGGGGCAGGGCCAAAAACATTCAGTACTTC. Its protein product is CAWSWGRAKNIQYF.

This chain uses TRBV5-1 with TRBJ1-1; D might be TRBD1 (6 bases). Germline V gene data show CDR1 as SGHRS and CDR2 as YFSETQ. CDR3 size: 14 residues. V was cut by 6 bases and J by 1 base, with 13 bases left in between. CDR3: CASTLDSSNTEAFF. In DNA form, the CDR3 reads TGCGCCAGCACTCTGGACAGCTCGAACACTGAAGCTTTCTTT.

The V gene is TRBV19, the J gene TRBJ2-5; 12 nucleotides agree with TRBD2. Germline CDR1 reads LNHDA; CDR2 reads SQIVND (reference sequence). J was trimmed by 1 base and V by 6 bases; bases with no gene match: 6. This CDR3 is 16 amino acids long. CDR3: CASSVTSGGFQETQYF. DNA of the CDR3: TGTGCCAGTAGCGTTACTAGCGGGGGGTTCCAAGAGACCCAGTACTTC.

CDR3 protein: CASSGGPSGTVWPQHF. The DNA for the CDR3 is TGTGCCAGCAGTGGCGGTCCTTCCGGGACAGTCTGGCCCCAGCATTTT. The rearrangement uses TRBV6-1 and TRBJ1-5; 7 bases are shared with TRBD1. The CDR3 contains 16 residues. V was clipped by 4 bases and J by 9 bases; unmatched bases: 15. The germline gives CDR1 MNHNS, CDR2 SASEGT.

This sequence joins TRBV3-1 (or the pseudogene TRBV3-2) and TRBJ2-3; 15 nucleotides match TRBD2. The CDR3 has 16 residues. V dropped 7 bases and J dropped 7; count of bases not matched to a gene: 9. The germline CDR1 and CDR2 sequences are LGHDT and YNNKEL (reference sequence). For the CDR3, the DNA is TGTGCCAGCACCAACTGGACTAGCGGGGGGGGGAATACGCAGTATTTT. This translates into CASTNWTSGGGNTQYF.

V gene TRBV5-1 combines with J gene TRBJ2-7, with D possibly being TRBD1 (6 bases). The length of the CDR3 is 14 residues. Germline values: CDR1 SGHRS, CDR2 YFSETQ. The germline V and J ends were trimmed by 0 bases and 2 bases, with 9 bases remaining between them. CDR3 residues: CASSLEPGAYEQYF. The CDR3 DNA is TGCGCCAGCAGCTTGGAACCAGGGGCCTACGAGCAGTACTTC.

The V and J genes are TRBV6-5 and TRBJ2-5; 10 nucleotides align to TRBD1. J was trimmed by 4 bases and V by 6 bases; bases with no gene match: 8. Germline assignment: CDR1 MNHEY and CDR2 SVGAGI. CDR3 size: 15 residues. The CDR3 protein is CASRSPGQGLETQYF. The CDR3 DNA is TGTGCCAGCAGATCCCCGGGACAGGGGTTAGAGACCCAGTACTTC.